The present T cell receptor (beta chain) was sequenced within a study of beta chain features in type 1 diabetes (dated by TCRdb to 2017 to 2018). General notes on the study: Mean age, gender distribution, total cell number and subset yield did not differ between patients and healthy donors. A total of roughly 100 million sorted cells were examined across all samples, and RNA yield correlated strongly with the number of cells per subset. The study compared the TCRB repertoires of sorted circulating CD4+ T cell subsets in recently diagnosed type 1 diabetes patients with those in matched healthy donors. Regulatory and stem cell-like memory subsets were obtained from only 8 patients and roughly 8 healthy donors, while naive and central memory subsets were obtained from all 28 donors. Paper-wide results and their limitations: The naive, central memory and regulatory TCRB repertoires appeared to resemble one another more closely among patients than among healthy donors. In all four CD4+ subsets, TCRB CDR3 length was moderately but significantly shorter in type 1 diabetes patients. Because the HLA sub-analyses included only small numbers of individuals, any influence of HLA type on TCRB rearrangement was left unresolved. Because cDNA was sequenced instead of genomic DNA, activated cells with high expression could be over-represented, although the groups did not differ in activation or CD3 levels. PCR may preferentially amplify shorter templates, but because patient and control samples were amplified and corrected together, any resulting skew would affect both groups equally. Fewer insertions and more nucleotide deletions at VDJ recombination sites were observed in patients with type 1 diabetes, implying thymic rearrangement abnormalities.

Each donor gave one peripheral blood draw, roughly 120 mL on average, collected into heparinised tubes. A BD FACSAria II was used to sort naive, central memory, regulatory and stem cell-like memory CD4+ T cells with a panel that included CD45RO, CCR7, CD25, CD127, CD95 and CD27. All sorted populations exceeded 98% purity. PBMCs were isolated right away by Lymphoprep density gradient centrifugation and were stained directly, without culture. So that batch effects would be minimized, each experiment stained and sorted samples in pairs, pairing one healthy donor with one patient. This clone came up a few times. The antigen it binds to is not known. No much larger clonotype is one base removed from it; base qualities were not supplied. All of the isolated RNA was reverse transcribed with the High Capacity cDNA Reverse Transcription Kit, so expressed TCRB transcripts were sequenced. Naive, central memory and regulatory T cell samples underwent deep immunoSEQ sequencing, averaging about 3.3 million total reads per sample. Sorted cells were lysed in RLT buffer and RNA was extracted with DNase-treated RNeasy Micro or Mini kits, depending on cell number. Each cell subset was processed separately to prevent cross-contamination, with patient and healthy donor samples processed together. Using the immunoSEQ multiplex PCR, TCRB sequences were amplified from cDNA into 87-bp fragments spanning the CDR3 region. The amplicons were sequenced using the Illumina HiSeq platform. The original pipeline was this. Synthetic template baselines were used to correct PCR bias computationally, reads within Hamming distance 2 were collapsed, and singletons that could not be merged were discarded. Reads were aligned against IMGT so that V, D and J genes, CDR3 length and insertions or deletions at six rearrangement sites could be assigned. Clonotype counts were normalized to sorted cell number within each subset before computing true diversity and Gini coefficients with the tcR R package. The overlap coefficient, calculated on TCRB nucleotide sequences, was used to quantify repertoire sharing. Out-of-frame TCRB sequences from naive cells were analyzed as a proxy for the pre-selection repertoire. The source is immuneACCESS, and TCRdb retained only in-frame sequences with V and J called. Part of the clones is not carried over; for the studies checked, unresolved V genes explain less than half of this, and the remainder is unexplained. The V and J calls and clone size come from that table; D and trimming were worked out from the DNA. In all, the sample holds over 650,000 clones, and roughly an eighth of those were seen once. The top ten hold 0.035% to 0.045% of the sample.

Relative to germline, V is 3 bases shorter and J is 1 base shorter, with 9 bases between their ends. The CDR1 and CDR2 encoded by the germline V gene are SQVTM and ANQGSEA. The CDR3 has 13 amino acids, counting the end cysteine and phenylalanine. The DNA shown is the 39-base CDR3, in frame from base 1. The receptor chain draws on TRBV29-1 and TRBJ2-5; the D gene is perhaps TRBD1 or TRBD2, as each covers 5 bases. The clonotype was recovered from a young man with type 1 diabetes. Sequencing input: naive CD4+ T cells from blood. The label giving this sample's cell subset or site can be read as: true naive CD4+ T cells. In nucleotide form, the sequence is TGCAGCGTTGACCCCGGGACCCAAGAGACCCAGTACTTC. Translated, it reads CSVDPGTQETQYF.